The 32 T cell receptor beta chains below were found in one sample sequenced in a study of T cell changes during pregnancy in multiple sclerosis. TCRdb's copy holds only in-frame clones and misses some; the assay was immunoSEQ multiplex PCR. The table includes around 48,000 clones, roughly nine tenths detected once. The sequencing here drew on CD8+ T cells from peripheral blood mononuclear cells, taken before pregnancy. The source is a female donor with multiple sclerosis, enrolled in a pregnancy study.

The chain uses TRBV29-1 and TRBJ2-7; 9 bases line up with TRBD1. Trimming took 6 bases from V and 3 from J; bases not matched to a gene: 6. In germline, CDR1 is SQVTM, CDR2 ANQGSEA. The CDR3 extends over 13 amino acids. The CDR3 reads CSVREDRGYEQYF. CDR3 nucleotide sequence: TGCAGCGTGAGGGAGGACAGGGGCTACGAGCAGTACTTC.

The sample holds one count of this clone. The chain couples TRBV19 to TRBJ2-2, with unresolved D. The CDR3 extends over 15 amino acids. Germline values: CDR1 LNHDA, CDR2 SQIVND (reference sequence). Deletions cut 5 bases from V and 6 bases from J, with 16 bases between. The CDR3 reads CASSDFERYAGELFF. In DNA form, the CDR3 reads TGTGCCAGTAGTGACTTTGAGAGGTACGCCGGGGAGCTGTTTTTT.

The rearrangement uses TRBV11-2 and TRBJ1-1; D is unclear. The CDR3 has 18 residues. Germline V lookup: CDR1 SGHAT, CDR2 FQNNGV. The V gene lost 0 bases and the J gene lost 5 bases, with 22 bases spanning the gap. CDR3 residues: CASSLDRSRREGGTEAFF. The DNA for the CDR3 is TGTGCCAGCAGCTTAGATCGATCACGGAGAGAGGGTGGAACTGAAGCTTTCTTT.

CDR3 loop: CASSTRPGVSGNTIYF. The CDR3 DNA reads TGCGCCAGCAGCACTCGACCCGGGGTGAGTGGAAACACCATATATTTT. The chain joins TRBV4-3 to TRBJ1-3, with D hard to call. This CDR3 comprises 16 residues. V dropped 5 bases and J dropped 3 bases, with 17 bases sitting between them. CDR1 and CDR2 (germline): LGHNA, YSLEER.

V usage is TRBV4-1 and J usage is TRBJ1-5, with D unresolved. The CDR3 runs 15 residues. Germline V gene data show CDR1 as MGHRA and CDR2 as YSYEKL. V was trimmed by 5 bases and J by 0 bases, leaving 11 bases between them. This CDR3 reads CASSFLGSSNQPQHF. CDR3 coding DNA: TGCGCCAGCAGCTTCCTGGGCTCTAGCAATCAGCCCCAGCATTTT.

The V gene is TRBV11-2, the J gene TRBJ1-3, with TRBD1 identical over 7 bases. V lost 5 bases to trimming and J lost 4 bases; unmatched junction nucleotides: 5. Germline V gene data show CDR1 as SGHAT and CDR2 as FQNNGV. This CDR3 has 14 amino acids. CDR3 amino acids: CASSRQGGGNTIYF. CDR3 sequence (DNA): TGTGCCAGCAGCCGACAGGGTGGCGGAAACACCATATATTTT. The full variable domain, its missing parts supplied by reference TRBV11-2 and TRBJ1-3, is EAGVAQSPRYKIIEKRQSVAFWCNPISGHATLYWYQQILGQGPKLLIQFQNNGVVDDSQLPKDRFSAERLKGVDSTLKIQPAKLEDSAVYLCASSRQGGGNTIYFGEGSWLTVV.

The chain employs TRBV10-3 and TRBJ1-3, with 7 bases identical to TRBD1. With 2 bases clipped from V and 2 bases from J, the junction kept 0 bases outside the gene matches. CDR1 is ENHRY and CDR2 is SYGVKD in the germline V gene. CDR3 length: 14 residues. In nucleotides, the CDR3 is TGTGCCATCAGTGAGACAGGGGCTGGAAACACCATATATTTT. Translating it yields CAISETGAGNTIYF.

V and J are TRBV29-1 and TRBJ2-1, with a tentative D call TRBD1 (6 bases). This CDR3 comprises 15 residues. V was trimmed by 4 bases and J by 3 bases, leaving 16 bases between them. Germline-derived CDR1 and CDR2 are SQVTM and ANQGSEA. The CDR3 sequence is CSVVGARAIYNEQFF. CDR3 coding DNA: TGCAGCGTTGTGGGGGCCAGGGCCATCTACAATGAGCAGTTCTTC.

The V call is TRBV5-8, the J call TRBJ2-3; TRBD2 matches at 8 bases. CDR3 size: 16 residues. Germline assignment: CDR1 SGHTS and CDR2 YDEGEE. V lost 3 bases to trimming and J lost 1 base; unmatched junction nucleotides: 7. CDR3 in DNA: TGTGCCAGCAGCTCGCTCGGGGGGGGGCGCACAGATACGCAGTATTTT. This translates into CASSSLGGGRTDTQYF. Full variable domain (rest looked up from reference TRBV5-8 and TRBJ2-3): EAGVTQSPTHLIKTRGQQATLRCSPISGHTSVYWYQQALGLGLQFLLWYDEGEERNRGNFPPRFSGRQFPNYSSELNVNALELEDSALYLCASSSLGGGRTDTQYFGPGTRLTVL.

The chain combines TRBV29-1 with TRBJ1-2; 11 nucleotides agree with TRBD1. Germline assignment: CDR1 SQVTM and CDR2 ANQGSEA. V was clipped by 5 bases and J by 0 bases; unmatched bases: 8. This CDR3 contains 16 residues. This CDR3 is CSVTGTGGIANYGYTF. DNA for the CDR3: TGCAGCGTTACCGGGACAGGGGGTATAGCTAACTATGGCTACACCTTC.

The chain carries TRBV10-3 and TRBJ2-2; 9 bases are a match to TRBD1. CDR1 and CDR2 (germline): ENHRY, SYGVKD. The CDR3 has 15 residues. Unmatched junction bases numbered 1, after V lost 4 bases and J lost 1 base. The CDR3 coding sequence is TGTGCCATCAGTGGGGACAGGGAGAACACCGGGGAGCTGTTTTTT. Its protein product is CAISGDRENTGELFF.

The chain is built from TRBV18 and TRBJ2-7, with 7 bases aligning to TRBD1. The CDR3 length is 16 residues. V lost 0 bases, J lost 2 bases, and 7 bases stayed unmatched. The germline gives CDR1 KGHSH, CDR2 LQKENI. CDR3: CASSPPVDRFAYEQYF. The CDR3, as DNA: TGTGCCAGCTCACCACCAGTGGACAGGTTCGCCTACGAGCAGTACTTC.

J is TRBJ2-2 and V is TRBV29-1; 7 bases line up with TRBD1. The CDR3 is 15 amino acids. Germline loops: CDR1 SQVTM, CDR2 ANQGSEA. Trimming removed 7 bases from V and 4 bases from J; junction bases left unmatched: 12. In nucleotides, the CDR3 is TGCAGCGCCGTCGGGACAGACTTTGGCACCGGGGAGCTGTTTTTT. Translated: CSAVGTDFGTGELFF.

The genes are TRBV7-2 and TRBJ1-5; tentative D call: TRBD1 (5 bases). The V gene's germline CDR1 is SGHTA and CDR2 FQGNSA. This CDR3 is built from 15 residues. Trimming stripped 2 bases from V and 3 bases from J, with 11 bases between. The CDR3 DNA reads as TGTGCCAGCAGCTTACCGGGAGGGGCCAATCAGCCCCAGCATTTT. Its translation is CASSLPGGANQPQHF.

This clone was observed a single time. The chain combines TRBV27 with TRBJ2-7, with a weak D call TRBD1 (5 bases). The CDR3 extends over 13 amino acids. V was pared by 6 bases and J by 2 bases, with 11 bases between. CDR1 is MNHEY, CDR2 SMNVEV, per germline (reference sequence). CDR3 region: CASRIQGTYEQYF. The CDR3 DNA reads TGTGCCAGCAGGATTCAGGGCACCTACGAGCAGTACTTC.

The V and J genes are TRBV25-1 and TRBJ2-7, with TRBD1 matching over 9 bases. CDR3 length: 17 amino acids. V dropped 4 bases and J dropped 2; count of bases not matched to a gene: 12. Germline V gives CDR1 MGHDK, CDR2 SYGVNS. Here the CDR3 DNA reads TGTGCCAGCAGTGGGTGGCCTCGGGACAGGGCCACCTACGAGCAGTACTTC. It specifies CASSGWPRDRATYEQYF.

CDR3 protein: CASSQVLAGGSDTQYF. The CDR3 coding sequence is TGCGCCAGCAGCCAAGTGCTAGCGGGGGGATCAGATACGCAGTATTTT. The chain carries TRBV4-3 and TRBJ2-3; 11 nucleotides agree with TRBD2. CDR3 length: 16 amino acids. The V segment lost 1 base and the J segment 4 bases; nucleotides outside the gene matches: 4. Germline loops: CDR1 LGHNA, CDR2 YSLEER.

V is TRBV4-1 and J is TRBJ1-2; 9 nucleotides align to TRBD1. The V and J ends lost 4 bases and 6 bases, in that order; junction bases with no gene match: 6. Germline V gene lookup returns CDR1 MGHRA and CDR2 YSYEKL. The CDR3 contains 14 residues. DNA of the CDR3: TGCGCCAGCAGCCCACCGGGACAGGGCCATGGCTACACCTTC. Translated, it gives CASSPPGQGHGYTF.

The J gene is TRBJ2-7, the V gene TRBV5-4; 9 nucleotides line up with TRBD1. CDR1 SGHNT and CDR2 YYREEE come from the germline V gene (reference sequence). The CDR3 runs 14 residues. Germline trimming cut 4 bases from V and 3 bases from J; bases unmatched to any gene: 5. The CDR3 spells CASSLTGGVYEQYF. DNA of the CDR3: TGTGCCAGCAGCCTAACAGGGGGCGTCTACGAGCAGTACTTC.

This clone appeared once. The chain uses TRBV19 and TRBJ2-1, with 10 bases fitting TRBD1. Germline trimming cut 5 bases from V and 7 bases from J; bases unmatched to any gene: 5. The CDR3 is 14 residues long. Germline CDR1 reads LNHDA; CDR2 reads SQIVND (reference sequence). Here the CDR3 reads CASSPGQGTNEQFF. CDR3 nucleotide sequence: TGTGCCAGTAGTCCGGGACAGGGGACAAATGAGCAGTTCTTC.

The chain uses TRBV30 and TRBJ2-1; no firm D call. CDR1 is GTSNPN and CDR2 is SVGIG in the germline V gene (reference sequence). Trimming shortened V by 0 bases and J by 1 base, and 10 bases separated the two germline ends. This CDR3 is built from 15 residues. CDR3 bases: TGTGCCTGGAGTGTATTTTCGGGTTCCTACAATGAGCAGTTCTTC. This codes for CAWSVFSGSYNEQFF. Full variable domain (outside the CDR3, taken from reference TRBV30 and TRBJ2-1): SQTIHQWPATLVQPVGSPLSLECTVEGTSNPNLYWYRQAAGRGLQLLFYSVGIGQISSEVPQNLSASRPQDRQFILSSKKLLLSDSGFYLCAWSVFSGSYNEQFFGPGTRLTVL.

The gene calls are TRBV4-2 and TRBJ1-1, with D unclear. The ends were cut back, 0 bases at V and 5 bases at J, with 13 bases in the middle. CDR1 and CDR2 from the germline V gene are LGHNA and YNFKEQ. The CDR3 contains 15 residues. The CDR3 DNA is TGTGCCAGCAGCCAAGATCTGGTCTCGGGGACTGAAGCTTTCTTT. Amino acids: CASSQDLVSGTEAFF.

This chain links TRBV6-4 with TRBJ1-1; no definite D call. Trimming shortened V by 3 bases and J by 2 bases, and 7 bases separated the two germline ends. The CDR3 runs to 13 residues. Germline V gives CDR1 MRHNA, CDR2 SNTAGT. The CDR3: CASSESGNTEAFF. In DNA, the CDR3 is TGTGCCAGCAGTGAATCAGGAAACACTGAAGCTTTCTTT.

The chain combines TRBV12-5 with TRBJ2-1; D possibly corresponds to TRBD2 (6 bases). CDR3 length equals 17 residues. The V end lost 1 base, the J end lost 9 bases, and 22 bases lay between the germline ends. CDR1 and CDR2 from the germline V gene are LGHNT and FRNRAP. Written as DNA, the CDR3 is TGTGCTAGTGGTTTGGGGTTGACTAGTTCTCAGTTGGGTGAGCAGTTCTTC. Amino acid sequence: CASGLGLTSSQLGEQFF.

Comments on this clone: Germline and junction disagree at one end, which may indicate a read error. Other DNA sequences in the sample encode the same CDR3. The rearrangement uses TRBV30 and TRBJ1-2; the D gene is possibly TRBD1 (5 bases). This CDR3 comprises 13 residues. Per germline, CDR1 GTSNPN and CDR2 SVGIG (reference sequence). CDR3 in DNA: TGTGCCTGGACCCCGACAGCAAACTATGGATACACCTTC. Translation: CAWTPTANYGYTF. The whole variable domain, remainder taken from reference TRBV30 and TRBJ1-2, is SQTIHQWPATLVQPVGSPLSLECTVEGTSNPNLYWYRQAAGRGLQLLFYSVGIGQISSEVPQNLSASRPQDRQFILSSKKLLLSDSGFYLCAWTPTANYGYTFGSGTRLTVV.

The chain is built from TRBV11-2 and TRBJ2-1; weak D call: TRBD2 (6 bases). Trimming pared 5 bases from V and 8 bases from J, leaving 13 bases between. Germline lookup yields CDR1 SGHAT and CDR2 FQNNGV. The CDR3 has 13 residues. The CDR3 DNA is TGTGCCAGCAGCCATACGGAGGGGTATGAGCAGTTCTTC. Its protein is CASSHTEGYEQFF. The variable domain in full, completed from reference TRBV11-2 and TRBJ2-1, reads EAGVAQSPRYKIIEKRQSVAFWCNPISGHATLYWYQQILGQGPKLLIQFQNNGVVDDSQLPKDRFSAERLKGVDSTLKIQPAKLEDSAVYLCASSHTEGYEQFFGPGTRLTVL.

The V and J genes are TRBV19 and TRBJ1-4; no clear D. The germline CDR1 and CDR2 sequences are LNHDA and SQIVND (reference sequence). The CDR3 contains 14 residues. V was cut by 8 bases and J by 8 bases, with 18 bases left in between. CDR3 nucleotides: TGTGCCAGTGTCGACGAGCTACGGCGGGAAAAACTGTTTTTT. This encodes CASVDELRREKLFF.

The rearrangement joins TRBV19 to TRBJ2-7; 10 nucleotides align to TRBD1. Germline-derived CDR1 and CDR2 are LNHDA and SQIVND (reference sequence). The CDR3 totals 15 residues. Unmatched junction bases numbered 5, after V lost 3 bases and J lost 3 bases. CDR3 DNA sequence: TGTGCCAGTAGTATTAACCGGGACAGGGGCTACGAGCAGTACTTC. It specifies CASSINRDRGYEQYF.

J is TRBJ1-2 and V is TRBV7-2; the D gene is possibly TRBD1 (6 bases). This CDR3 comprises 17 residues. The germline V and J ends were trimmed by 3 bases and 4 bases, with 21 bases remaining between them. Germline CDR1 is SGHTA and CDR2 is FQGNSA. The CDR3 protein is CASSFQGNREGSYGYTF. The DNA for the CDR3 is TGTGCCAGCAGCTTCCAAGGAAACAGGGAGGGCTCCTATGGCTACACCTTC.

This chain connects TRBV6-5 to TRBJ2-1; 13 nucleotides match TRBD2. Germline CDR1 is MNHEY and CDR2 is SVGAGI. The trim removed 5 bases at V and 8 bases at J, leaving 6 bases unmatched. CDR3 length: 15 amino acids. CDR3 bases: TGTGCCAGCAGTCCCGGACTAGCGGGGGCTGATGAGCAGTTCTTC. Translation gives CASSPGLAGADEQFF.

This chain connects TRBV15 to TRBJ2-7; 9 bases are a match to TRBD1. This CDR3 spans 14 amino acids. The V gene end was trimmed by 5 bases and the J gene end by 3 bases; junction bases not matched to a gene: 5. Looked up from germline, CDR1 is LNHNV and CDR2 is YYDKDF (reference sequence). CDR3 nucleotide sequence: TGTGCCACCAGCGAGGAGGGACAGGGCTACGAGCAGTACTTC. Translation gives CATSEEGQGYEQYF.

The rearrangement joins TRBV4-3 to TRBJ2-7; no clear D gene. CDR1 is LGHNA, CDR2 YSLEER, per germline. Trimming pared 3 bases from V and 1 base from J, leaving 10 bases between. The CDR3 consists of 14 residues. CDR3: CASSQAGDSYEQYF. CDR3 nucleotide sequence: TGCGCCAGCAGCCAGGCAGGTGATTCCTACGAGCAGTACTTC.